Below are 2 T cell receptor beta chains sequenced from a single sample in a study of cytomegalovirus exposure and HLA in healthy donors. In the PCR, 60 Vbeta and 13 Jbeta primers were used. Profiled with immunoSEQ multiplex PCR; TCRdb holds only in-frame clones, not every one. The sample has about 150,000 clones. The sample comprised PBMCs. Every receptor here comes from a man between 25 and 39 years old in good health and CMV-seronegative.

The CDR3: CASSQHYEQYF. The CDR3, as DNA: TGTGCCAGCAGTCAACACTACGAGCAGTACTTC. The J gene is TRBJ2-5, the V gene TRBV2; D is unclear. The J call could be wrong; TRBJ2-7 is a better fit for the DNA end. The CDR3 sequence is 11 residues long. Germline CDR1 and CDR2: SNHLY and FYNNEI.

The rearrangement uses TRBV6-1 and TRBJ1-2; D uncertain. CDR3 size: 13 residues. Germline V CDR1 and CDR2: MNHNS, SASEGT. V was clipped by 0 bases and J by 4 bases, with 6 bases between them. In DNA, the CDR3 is TGTGCCAGCAGTGAAGCGCCGGGCTATGGCTACACCTTC. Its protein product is CASSEAPGYGYTF.